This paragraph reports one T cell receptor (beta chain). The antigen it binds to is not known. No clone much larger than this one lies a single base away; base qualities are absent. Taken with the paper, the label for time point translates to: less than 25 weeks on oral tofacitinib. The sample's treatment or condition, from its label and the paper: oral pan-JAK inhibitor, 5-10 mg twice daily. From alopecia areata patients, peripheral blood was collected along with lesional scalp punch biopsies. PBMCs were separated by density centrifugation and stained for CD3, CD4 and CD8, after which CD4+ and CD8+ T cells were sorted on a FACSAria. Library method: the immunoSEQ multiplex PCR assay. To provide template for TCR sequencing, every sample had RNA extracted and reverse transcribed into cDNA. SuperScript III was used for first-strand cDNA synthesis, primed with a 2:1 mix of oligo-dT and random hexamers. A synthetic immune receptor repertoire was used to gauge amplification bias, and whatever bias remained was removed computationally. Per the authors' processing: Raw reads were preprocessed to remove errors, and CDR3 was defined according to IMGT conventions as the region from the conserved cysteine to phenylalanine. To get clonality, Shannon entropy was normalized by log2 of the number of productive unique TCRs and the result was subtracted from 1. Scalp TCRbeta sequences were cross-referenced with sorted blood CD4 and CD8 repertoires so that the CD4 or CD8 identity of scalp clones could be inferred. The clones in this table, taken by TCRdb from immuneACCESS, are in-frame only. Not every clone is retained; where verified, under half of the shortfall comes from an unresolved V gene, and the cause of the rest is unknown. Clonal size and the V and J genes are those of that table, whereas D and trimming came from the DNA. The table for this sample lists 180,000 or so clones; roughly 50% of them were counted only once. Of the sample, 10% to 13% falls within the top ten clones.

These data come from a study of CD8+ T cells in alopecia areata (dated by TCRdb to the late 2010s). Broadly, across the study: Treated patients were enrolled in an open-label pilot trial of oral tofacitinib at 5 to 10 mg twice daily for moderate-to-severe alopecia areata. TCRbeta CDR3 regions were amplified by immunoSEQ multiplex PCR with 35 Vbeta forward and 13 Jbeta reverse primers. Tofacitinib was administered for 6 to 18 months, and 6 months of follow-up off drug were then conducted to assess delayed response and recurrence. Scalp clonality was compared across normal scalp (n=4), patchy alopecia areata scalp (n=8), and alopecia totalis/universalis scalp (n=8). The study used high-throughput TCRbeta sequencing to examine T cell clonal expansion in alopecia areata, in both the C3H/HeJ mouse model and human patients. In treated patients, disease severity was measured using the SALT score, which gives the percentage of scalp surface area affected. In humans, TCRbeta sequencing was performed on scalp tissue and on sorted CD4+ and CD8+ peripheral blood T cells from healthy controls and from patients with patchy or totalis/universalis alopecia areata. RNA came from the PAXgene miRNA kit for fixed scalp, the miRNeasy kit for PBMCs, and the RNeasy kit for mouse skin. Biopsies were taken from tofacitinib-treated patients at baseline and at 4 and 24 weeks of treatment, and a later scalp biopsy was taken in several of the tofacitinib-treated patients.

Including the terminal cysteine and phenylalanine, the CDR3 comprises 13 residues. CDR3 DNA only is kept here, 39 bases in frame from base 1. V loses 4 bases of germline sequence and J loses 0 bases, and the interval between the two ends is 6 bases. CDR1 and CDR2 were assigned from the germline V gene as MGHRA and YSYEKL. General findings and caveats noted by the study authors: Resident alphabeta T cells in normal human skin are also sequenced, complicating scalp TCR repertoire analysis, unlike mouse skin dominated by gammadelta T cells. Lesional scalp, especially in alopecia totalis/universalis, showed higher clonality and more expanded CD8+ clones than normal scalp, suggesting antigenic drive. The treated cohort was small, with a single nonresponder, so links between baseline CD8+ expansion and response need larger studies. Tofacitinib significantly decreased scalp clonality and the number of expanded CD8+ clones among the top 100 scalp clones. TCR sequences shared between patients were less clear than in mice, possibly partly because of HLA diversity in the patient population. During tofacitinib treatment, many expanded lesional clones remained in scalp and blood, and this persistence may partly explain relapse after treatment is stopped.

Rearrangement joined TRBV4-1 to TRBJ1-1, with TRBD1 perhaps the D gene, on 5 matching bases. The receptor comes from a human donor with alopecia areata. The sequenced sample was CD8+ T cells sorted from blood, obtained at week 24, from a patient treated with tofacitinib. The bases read TGCGCCAGCAGCCTACAGGTGAACACTGAAGCTTTCTTT. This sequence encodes CASSLQVNTEAFF.